This T cell receptor (beta chain) stems from a study of CD8 T cells in ankylosing spondylitis. This clonotype was counted only a few times. V lost 0 bases, J lost 5 bases, and 9 bases lay in between. Germline lookup yields CDR1 LGHNA and CDR2 YNFKEQ. This CDR3 contains 14 residues. One entry per CDR3 protein results from TCRdb running MiXCR on the 5' RACE reads. This table has some 200,000 distinct CDR3 sequences, roughly 13% appearing once. This TCR derives from a male donor with ankylosing spondylitis or in good health (not recorded which). The gene calls are TRBV4-2 and TRBJ2-3; perhaps TRBD2 as D (6 bases). The sequenced sample consisted of blood, either unsorted or a sorted T cell fraction (not recorded which). In nucleotides, the CDR3 is TGTGCCAGCAGCCAAGAAACGGGGGAAGATACGCAGTATTTT. It codes for CASSQETGEDTQYF.